Included here is one T cell receptor beta chain sequence, with context. Its cognate antigen is unknown. This sample stems from a study of T cells expressing NK-cell markers. Study results and limitations: The CD3+CD56-NKG2C+ fraction was also led by these clonotypes in a handful of donors. Expanded clones of NKG2C+ T cells had an unclear HCMV specificity.

TCRdb reprocessed the 5' RACE reads, with one entry per CDR3 protein and no DNA. This repertoire comprises some 600,000 distinct CDR3 sequences; its ten largest clones make up approximately 3.6%. From germline, CDR1 is SGHDT and CDR2 YYEEEE. The length of the CDR3 is 17 residues. The sequence was obtained from a young man in good health. The chain is built from TRBV5-6 and TRBJ2-5; the D call from TCRdb, TRBD1, cannot be confirmed without DNA. The specimen was blood T cells: a sorted CD56 or NKG2C T cell subset, CD4+ or CD8+ T cells, or bulk PBMC T cells (not recorded which). The CDR3 reads CASSLWAHRNFLQTQYF.